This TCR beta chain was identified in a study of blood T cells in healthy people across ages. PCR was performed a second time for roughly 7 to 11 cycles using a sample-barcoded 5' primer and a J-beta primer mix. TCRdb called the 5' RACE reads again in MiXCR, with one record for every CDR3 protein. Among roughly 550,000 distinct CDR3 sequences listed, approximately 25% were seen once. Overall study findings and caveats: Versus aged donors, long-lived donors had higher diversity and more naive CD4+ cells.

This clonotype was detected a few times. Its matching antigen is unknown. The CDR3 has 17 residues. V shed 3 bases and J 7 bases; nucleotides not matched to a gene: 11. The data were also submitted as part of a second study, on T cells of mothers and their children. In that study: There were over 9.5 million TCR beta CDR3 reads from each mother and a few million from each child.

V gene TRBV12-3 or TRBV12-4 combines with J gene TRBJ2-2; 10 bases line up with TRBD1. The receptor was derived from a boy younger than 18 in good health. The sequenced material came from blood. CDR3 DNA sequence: TGTGCCAGCAGTTTGGTGGCGGGACAGGGGAGTAGCGGGGAGCTGTTTTTT. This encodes CASSLVAGQGSSGELFF.